A selection of T cell receptor beta chains follows, all from one sample in a study of T cells after somatic rescue of genetic block. Here immunoSEQ multiplex PCR was the method, and the copy in TCRdb shows in-frame clones only, minus some. The sample has about 110,000 clones, around nine tenths seen once. Specimen: peripheral blood mononuclear cells (PBMCs). These receptors all stem from a woman aged 18-29 years. Each CDR3 is given with its conserved first and last residue. D genes are given only for firm matches. Clone size is stated in some rows and not others, as once, few, many or a class when expanded.

TGTGCCAGCAGCTTAGGAGGGGACGGTACAGATACGCAGTATTTT,CASSLGGDGTDTQYF,15,TRBV13,TRBJ2-3,NA,NA
TGCGCCAGCAGGGGACAGGGTTCCTACGAGCAGTACTTC,CASRGQGSYEQYF,13,TRBV23-1,TRBJ2-7,TRBD1,NA
TGTGCCAGCAGCGTGCAGGGTTATTCGGAGACCCAGTACTTC,CASSVQGYSETQYF,14,TRBV5-4,TRBJ2-5,NA,NA
TGTGCCAGCAGCTCCCAATTCCGGGCCACCCGACCCGGGGAGCTGTTTTTT,CASSSQFRATRPGELFF,17,TRBV7-8,TRBJ2-2,NA,NA
TGTGCCAGGCCAAAATCTAGCGGGAGTTACAATGAGCAGTTCTTC,CARPKSSGSYNEQFF,15,TRBV28,TRBJ2-1,TRBD2,NA
TGCGCCAGCAGCCCCCGACAGGGGGCGGTGGACAATGAGCAGTTCTTC,CASSPRQGAVDNEQFF,16,TRBV4-3,TRBJ2-1,TRBD1,NA
TGTGCCAGCAGCTTAGGCCTAGCGGGGCAGAATGAGCAGTTCTTC,CASSLGLAGQNEQFF,15,TRBV7-2,TRBJ2-1,TRBD2,NA
TGTGCCAGCTCAGACAGGGTGTCCGGGAGGCGCGGCTACACCTTC,CASSDRVSGRRGYTF,15,TRBV18,TRBJ1-2,TRBD1,NA
TGCGCCAGCAGCCAAGATCCGGGAGTCCTAGCCTACGAGCAGTACTTC,CASSQDPGVLAYEQYF,16,TRBV4-1,TRBJ2-7,NA,NA
TGTGCCAGTAGTAAACCAGGACAGGGGATCACTGAAGCTTTCTTT,CASSKPGQGITEAFF,15,TRBV19,TRBJ1-1,TRBD1,NA
TGTGCCAGCAGCCAGCTTGGGTACACAGATACGCAGTATTTT,CASSQLGYTDTQYF,14,TRBV7-8,TRBJ2-3,NA,NA
TGTGCCAGCAGTGATAGGAACATTCAGTACTTC,CASSDRNIQYF,11,TRBV2,TRBJ2-4,NA,NA
TGCGCCAGCAGCCAAGCGCACGGAATAGCCACTGAAGCTTTCTTT,CASSQAHGIATEAFF,15,TRBV4-3,TRBJ1-1,NA,NA
TGTGCCGGCAGCCCCGGACTTTACAATGAGCAGTTCTTC,CAGSPGLYNEQFF,13,TRBV14,TRBJ2-1,NA,NA
TGTGCCAGCAGCGTGCCCGGGTGGACTGAAGCTTTCTTT,CASSVPGWTEAFF,13,TRBV5-6,TRBJ1-1,NA,NA
TGTGCCAGCAGCCCAGGCGGGGCAGGGAGTGGGGAAAAACTGTTTTTT,CASSPGGAGSGEKLFF,16,TRBV5-4,TRBJ1-4,NA,NA
TGTGCCAGCACCCAGCCGGGGGGCTACGAGCAGTACTTC,CASTQPGGYEQYF,13,TRBV28,TRBJ2-7,TRBD2,NA
TGTGCCACCAGCAGAGCGGCTAGGGGGCGATCGGAGACCCAGTACTTC,CATSRAARGRSETQYF,16,TRBV15,TRBJ2-5,TRBD1,NA
TGTGCCTGGAGTGTACAGATAATCGGGCAGAATAATTCACCCCTCCACTTT,CAWSVQIIGQNNSPLHF,17,TRBV30,TRBJ1-6,NA,NA
TGTGCCAGCAGGGACAGCGCCTCTAATGAAAAACTGTTTTTT,CASRDSASNEKLFF,14,TRBV28,TRBJ1-4,NA,NA
TGTGCCAGCAGCCTTGCGGGCTTAGCCTACGAGCAGTACTTC,CASSLAGLAYEQYF,14,TRBV14,TRBJ2-7,NA,NA
TGTGCCAGCAGCTCTAAGGACAGGGTGAGCGGTCAGCCCCAGCATTTT,CASSSKDRVSGQPQHF,16,TRBV11-2,TRBJ1-5,TRBD1,once
TGTGCCAGCAGTTACTCGATACTAGCGGAAGCCTACGAGCAGTACTTC,CASSYSILAEAYEQYF,16,TRBV6-5,TRBJ2-7,TRBD2,NA
TGTGCCAGCAGTTTAGGACAGGGGGCTCGAAATCAGCCCCAGCATTTT,CASSLGQGARNQPQHF,16,TRBV6-6,TRBJ1-5,TRBD1,NA
TGTGCCAGCAGCGTAGAAGGGGAGACCCAGTACTTC,CASSVEGETQYF,12,TRBV9,TRBJ2-5,NA,NA
TGTGCCAGCAGCCAAGTTCGGCGGACAGGGGGCGAGAATGAGCAGTTCTTC,CASSQVRRTGGENEQFF,17,TRBV4-2,TRBJ2-1,TRBD1,NA
TGTGCCAGCAGGTTGGGGGCGCGAGAGCAGTACTTC,CASRLGAREQYF,12,TRBV6-1,TRBJ2-7,NA,NA
TGTGCCAGCAGGGAAAGGGGTAGCGGGAGCTACGAGCAGTACTTC,CASRERGSGSYEQYF,15,TRBV2,TRBJ2-7,TRBD2,NA
TGTGCCAGTAGTGACTATATGGGCACCGGGGAGCTGTTTTTT,CASSDYMGTGELFF,14,TRBV19,TRBJ2-2,NA,NA
TGTGCCAGCAGTGAAAGGGGCGCCGGAGTGACCTACGAGCAGTACTTC,CASSERGAGVTYEQYF,16,TRBV6-1,TRBJ2-7,NA,NA
TGTGCCAGCAGACAGAACTTCAGAGCTTTCTTT,CASRQNFRAFF,11,TRBV6-5,TRBJ1-1,NA,NA